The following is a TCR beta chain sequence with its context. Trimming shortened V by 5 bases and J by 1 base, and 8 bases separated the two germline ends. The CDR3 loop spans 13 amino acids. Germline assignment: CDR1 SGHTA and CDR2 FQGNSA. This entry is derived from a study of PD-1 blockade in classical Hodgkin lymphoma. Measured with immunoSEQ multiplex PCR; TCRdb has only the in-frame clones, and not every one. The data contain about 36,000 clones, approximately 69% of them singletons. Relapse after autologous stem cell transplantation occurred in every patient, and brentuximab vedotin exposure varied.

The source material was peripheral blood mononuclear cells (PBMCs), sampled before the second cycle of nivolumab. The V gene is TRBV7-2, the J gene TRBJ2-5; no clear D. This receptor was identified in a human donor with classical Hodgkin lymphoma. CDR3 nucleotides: TGTGCCAGCAGCAGGACGACCCAAGAGACCCAGTACTTC. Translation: CASSRTTQETQYF.